This record concerns one T cell receptor beta chain sequence. The sample comes from a study of blood T cell repertoires in COVID-19. Study-wide context: Samples representing acute and convalescent COVID-19 were sourced from the United States, Italy and Spain.

Method: immunoSEQ multiplex PCR; TCRdb's copy keeps in-frame clones and lacks some. The sample has 150,000 to 200,000 clones; roughly nine tenths are singletons. CDR3 length: 14 residues. CDR1 LGHNA and CDR2 YNFKEQ come from the germline V gene. V lost 0 bases to trimming and J lost 3 bases, with 8 bases between them. Sequencing used peripheral blood. This sequence originates from a woman in her 70s with acute or convalescent COVID-19. This chain connects TRBV4-2 to TRBJ1-2, with no clear D. In DNA form, the CDR3 reads TGTGCCAGCAGCCAAGATTCCGGGGACTATGGCTACACCTTC. Its protein product is CASSQDSGDYGYTF.